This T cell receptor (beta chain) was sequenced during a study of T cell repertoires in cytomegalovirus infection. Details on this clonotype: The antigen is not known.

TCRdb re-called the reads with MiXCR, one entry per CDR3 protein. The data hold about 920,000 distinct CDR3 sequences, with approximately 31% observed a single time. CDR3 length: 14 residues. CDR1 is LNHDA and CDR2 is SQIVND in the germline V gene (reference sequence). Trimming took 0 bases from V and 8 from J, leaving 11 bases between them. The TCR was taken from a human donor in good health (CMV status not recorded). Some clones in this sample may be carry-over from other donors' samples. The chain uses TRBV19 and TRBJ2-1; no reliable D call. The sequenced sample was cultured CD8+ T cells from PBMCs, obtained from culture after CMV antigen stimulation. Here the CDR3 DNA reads TGTGCCAGTAGTATAGAGATCCGGGCCGATGAGCAGTTCTTC. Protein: CASSIEIRADEQFF.